Presented here are 23 T cell receptor beta chains from one specimen sequenced in a study of blood T cell repertoires in COVID-19. Libraries were prepared by immunoSEQ multiplex PCR; TCRdb keeps only in-frame clonotypes and omits some of them. The data show some 300,000 clones, more than 85% seen once. The material sequenced was PBMCs or T cells enriched from blood (not recorded which). The receptors stem from a woman aged 30 to 39 who had been exposed to COVID-19.

This chain links TRBV2 with TRBJ2-3; 9 positions match TRBD1. The CDR3 extends over 14 amino acids. The germline V gene encodes CDR1 SNHLY and CDR2 FYNNEI. The ends lost 5 bases at V and 7 bases at J; junction bases unmatched: 7. The CDR3 loop is CASSWTGDGNTQYF. The CDR3 DNA reads TGTGCCAGCAGTTGGACAGGGGATGGGAATACGCAGTATTTT.

This sequence joins TRBV7-2 and TRBJ2-6, with a weak D call TRBD1 (6 bases). Trimming took off 5 bases at V and 0 bases at J, with 17 bases between the two ends. This CDR3 is built from 18 residues. Germline V lookup: CDR1 SGHTA, CDR2 FQGNSA. Here the CDR3 reads CASSTRTGRSSGANVLTF. In DNA, the CDR3 is TGTGCCAGCAGCACTCGAACAGGGCGCAGCTCTGGGGCCAACGTCCTGACTTTC.

The chain has TRBV5-8 and TRBJ2-7; D gene unclear. In germline, CDR1 is SGHTS, CDR2 YDEGEE. Trimming stripped 0 bases from V and 5 bases from J, with 12 bases between. The CDR3 extends over 14 amino acids. The CDR3 coding sequence is TGTGCCAGCAGCTTGGGGCAAAACGAAGACGAGCAGTACTTC. Its protein product is CASSLGQNEDEQYF.

This clone was seen only once. The chain couples TRBV18 to TRBJ1-2, with D perhaps TRBD1 (6 bases). Trimming left V 2 bases short and J 8 bases short, with 15 bases between. The CDR3 is 14 residues long. The germline V gene encodes CDR1 KGHSH and CDR2 LQKENI. CDR3 residues: CASSPWAGDEGYTF. In DNA form, the CDR3 reads TGTGCCAGCTCACCATGGGCAGGGGACGAGGGCTACACCTTC.

The chain carries TRBV18 and TRBJ1-1, with a weak D call TRBD1 (6 bases). Germline loops: CDR1 KGHSH, CDR2 LQKENI. CDR3 length: 17 amino acids. Trimming shortened V by 1 base and J by 3 bases, and 18 bases separated the two germline ends. The DNA for the CDR3 is TGTGCCAGCTCACCACGGGACAATTGGGTTCGGGACACTGAAGCTTTCTTT. Translation: CASSPRDNWVRDTEAFF.

V and J are TRBV4-2 and TRBJ2-2; 9 bases map to TRBD1. CDR3 size: 17 residues. The germline V gene encodes CDR1 LGHNA and CDR2 YNFKEQ. The trim removed 1 base at V and 4 bases at J, leaving 7 bases unmatched. The CDR3 spells CASSQVQGAIRTGELFF. The DNA for the CDR3 is TGTGCCAGCAGCCAAGTACAGGGGGCGATTCGCACCGGGGAGCTGTTTTTT.

This clone was counted a single time. For the CDR3, the DNA is TGTGCCAGCAGCTTAGCCGGGACTAGCGGCACAGATACGCAGTATTTT. Amino acids: CASSLAGTSGTDTQYF. This chain connects TRBV7-2 to TRBJ2-3; 10 bases are shared with TRBD2. The CDR3 sequence is 16 residues long. The germline V gene has CDR1 SGHTA and CDR2 FQGNSA. V lost 0 bases to trimming and J lost 1 base; unmatched junction nucleotides: 1. Full variable domain (remainder filled in from reference TRBV7-2 and TRBJ2-3): GAGVSQSPSNKVTEKGKDVELRCDPISGHTALYWYRQSLGQGLEFLIYFQGNSAPDKSGLPSDRFSAERTGGSVSTLTIQRTQQEDSAVYLCASSLAGTSGTDTQYFGPGTRLTVL.

The chain uses TRBV18 and TRBJ1-1; TRBD1 matches at 8 bases. This CDR3 spans 17 amino acids. V was clipped by 3 bases and J by 3 bases; unmatched bases: 12. CDR1 and CDR2 from the germline V gene are KGHSH and LQKENI. CDR3 in amino acids: CASSPGSQGEGDTEAFF. CDR3 coding DNA: TGTGCCAGCTCACCCGGTTCACAGGGGGAGGGCGACACTGAAGCTTTCTTT.

The chain joins TRBV7-9 to TRBJ1-4, with 8 bases matching TRBD1. The CDR3 is made up of 14 amino acids. Germline V gives CDR1 SEHNR, CDR2 FQNEAQ (reference sequence). V was clipped by 1 base and J by 5 bases; unmatched bases: 0. The CDR3 region has the DNA TGTGCCAGCAGCTTAGGGACAGGGAATGAAAAACTGTTTTTT. Its translation: CASSLGTGNEKLFF.

This chain links TRBV4-1 with TRBJ1-5; D not certain. The CDR3 consists of 12 residues. Germline CDR1 is MGHRA and CDR2 is YSYEKL. With 1 base removed from V and 10 bases from J, the gap between germline ends came to 8 bases. CDR3 sequence reads: CASSQGSQPQHF. The CDR3 DNA is TGCGCCAGCAGCCAAGGGTCACAACCCCAGCATTTT.

V gene TRBV24-1 combines with J gene TRBJ2-2; D perhaps matches TRBD1 (5 bases). Germline V gene sequence: CDR1 KGHDR, CDR2 SFDVKD. The ends were cut back, 7 bases at V and 6 bases at J, with 23 bases in the middle. The CDR3 is made up of 17 amino acids. CDR3 residues: CATRAARVGKVPGELFF. DNA for the CDR3: TGTGCCACCAGGGCCGCCAGGGTTGGGAAAGTCCCCGGGGAGCTGTTTTTT.

The V call is TRBV10-2, the J call TRBJ2-1; 7 bases map to TRBD1. CDR3 size: 14 residues. The germline V gene has CDR1 WSHSY and CDR2 SAAADI. V lost 5 bases and J lost 6; bases outside the gene matches: 7. The DNA for the CDR3 is TGCGCCAGCAGTACTCAGGGGGTCCGCAATGAGCAGTTCTTC. Encoded protein: CASSTQGVRNEQFF.

The chain combines TRBV6-1 with TRBJ1-2; tentative D call: TRBD1 (6 bases). V shed 3 bases and J shed 3 bases, with 11 bases lying between them. The CDR3 is 14 amino acids. Germline CDR1 MNHNS, CDR2 SASEGT. The CDR3 DNA sequence: TGTGCCAGCAGTGAGGTCACAGGGCACTATGGCTACACCTTC. It encodes CASSEVTGHYGYTF.

This chain uses TRBV19 with TRBJ2-7; 9 bases map to TRBD1. V was pared by 4 bases and J by 0 bases, with 4 bases of the junction left unmatched. This CDR3 is built from 15 residues. Germline V gene data show CDR1 as LNHDA and CDR2 as SQIVND (reference sequence). The CDR3 sequence: CASSKQGAGSYEQYF. In DNA, the CDR3 is TGTGCCAGTAGTAAACAGGGGGCAGGCTCCTACGAGCAGTACTTC.

This chain links TRBV7-9 with TRBJ2-2; D is undetermined. The CDR3 totals 15 residues. Germline CDR1 SEHNR, CDR2 FQNEAQ (reference sequence). Trimming removed 1 base at V and 4 bases at J, with 10 bases between. CDR3 sequence: CASSLVGSFTGELFF. The CDR3, as DNA: TGTGCCAGCAGCTTAGTCGGGTCTTTCACCGGGGAGCTGTTTTTT.

Concerning this clone: The junction does not match germline at one end; this may be a read error. The rearrangement uses TRBV7-9 and TRBJ1-2, with 8 bases identical to TRBD1. CDR1 SEHNR and CDR2 FQNEAQ come from the germline V gene (reference sequence). The CDR3 loop spans 16 amino acids. The CDR3, as DNA: TGTGCCAGCAGCTCCGAAATGATAAGACCGGGACAGGTGCTCTACTTC. Its protein is CASSSEMIRPGQVLYF.

The chain uses TRBV4-1 and TRBJ1-2; the D is unclear. Germline CDR1 and CDR2: MGHRA and YSYEKL. V gave up 0 bases and J gave up 1 base, with 9 bases separating them. The CDR3 has 15 residues. DNA of the CDR3: TGCGCCAGCAGCCAAGATCAGTCCCTTAACTATGGCTACACCTTC. Translating gives CASSQDQSLNYGYTF.

This clone was picked up a small number of times. The genes are TRBV7-9 and TRBJ2-4; 10 positions match TRBD1. J was trimmed by 6 bases and V by 4 bases; bases with no gene match: 3. Germline CDR1 reads SEHNR; CDR2 reads FQNEAQ (reference sequence). The CDR3 loop spans 14 amino acids. This CDR3 is CASSSGQGLNIQYF. The CDR3, as DNA: TGTGCCAGCAGCTCGGGACAGGGGTTAAACATTCAGTACTTC.

The chain is built from TRBV27 and TRBJ1-4; the D gene is possibly TRBD1 (6 bases). This CDR3 spans 16 amino acids. Germline lookup yields CDR1 MNHEY and CDR2 SMNVEV (reference sequence). V gave up 4 bases and J gave up 5 bases, with 17 bases separating them. The CDR3 region has the DNA TGTGCCAGCAGTTCGCTCTCCAGGGGCCAGAATGAAAAACTGTTTTTT. It encodes CASSSLSRGQNEKLFF. The full variable domain, its missing parts supplied by reference TRBV27 and TRBJ1-4, is EAQVTQNPRYLITVTGKKLTVTCSQNMNHEYMSWYRQDPGLGLRQIYYSMNVEVTDKGDVPEGYKVSRKEKRNFPLILESPSPNQTSLYFCASSSLSRGQNEKLFFGSGTQLSVL.

The V and J genes are TRBV24-1 and TRBJ1-5; 7 bases line up with TRBD1. CDR3 length: 15 residues. V gave up 2 bases and J gave up 6 bases; unmatched junction bases: 6. Germline CDR1 and CDR2: KGHDR and SFDVKD. CDR3 loop: CATSDWRGGIQPQHF. CDR3 nucleotide sequence: TGTGCCACCAGTGATTGGAGAGGGGGCATTCAGCCCCAGCATTTT.

This clone was seen a few times. The J gene is TRBJ2-2, the V gene TRBV3-1 (or the pseudogene TRBV3-2); possibly TRBD2 for D (5 bases). With 5 bases removed from V and 5 bases from J, the gap between germline ends came to 15 bases. This CDR3 comprises 15 residues. Germline values: CDR1 LGHDT, CDR2 YNNKEL (reference sequence). The CDR3: CASSLRTPRTGELFF. In DNA, the CDR3 is TGTGCCAGCAGCTTGCGGACTCCTAGGACCGGGGAGCTGTTTTTT.

This chain's CDR3 is CASSSRGRTEAFF. Here the CDR3 DNA reads TGTGCCAGCAGTTCGCGCGGGCGTACTGAAGCTTTCTTT. The rearrangement joins TRBV6-2 or TRBV6-3 to TRBJ1-1; no reliable D call. The CDR3 is 13 residues long. Between the trimmed V and J ends, which lost 4 bases and 5 bases, there was a span of 11 bases. The germline gives CDR1 MNHEY, CDR2 SVGEGT.

This chain uses TRBV27 with TRBJ1-1; 8 bases are a match to TRBD1. J was trimmed by 3 bases and V by 4 bases; bases with no gene match: 13. The CDR3 spans 17 residues. Germline CDR1 is MNHEY and CDR2 is SMNVEV (reference sequence). CDR3: CASSSPNRQGWDTEAFF. CDR3 nucleotide sequence: TGTGCCAGCAGTTCCCCCAACCGACAGGGGTGGGACACTGAAGCTTTCTTT.